The rows below give T cell receptor beta chains drawn from one sample of a study of cytomegalovirus exposure and HLA in healthy donors. Clones were sequenced by immunoSEQ multiplex PCR, and TCRdb holds only the in-frame ones, with some missing. The table has approximately 110,000 clones, approximately 80% seen once; the top ten hold roughly 3.5%. Sequencing was done on a sample of PBMCs. The receptors were sampled from a man in his forties or fifties in good health and CMV-seronegative. Both conserved end residues are part of each CDR3. D genes are given only for firm matches. The listing skips clone size in some rows; elsewhere it reads once, few, many or a size class.

size	V	length	J	D	DNA	CDR3
once	TRBV9	15	TRBJ1-1	TRBD1	TGTGCCAGCAGCGCTGGACAGGGGGTACACACTGAAGCTTTCTTT	CASSAGQGVHTEAFF
NA	TRBV19	13	TRBJ2-7	TRBD1	TGTGCCAGTTCCGGGACAGGGGGCTACGAGCAGTACTTC	CASSGTGGYEQYF
NA	TRBV19	16	TRBJ1-2	TRBD1	TGTGCCAGTAGACAAGGACAGGGGGCGGATTGGTTTGGCTACACCTTC	CASRQGQGADWFGYTF
NA	TRBV19	12	TRBJ1-2	NA	TGTGCCAGTAGACTCACTAACTATGGCTACACCTTC	CASRLTNYGYTF
once	TRBV27	14	TRBJ2-7	TRBD1	TGTGCCAGCAGTGCGGACAGGCGATCCTACGAGCAGTACTTC	CASSADRRSYEQYF
NA	TRBV9	13	TRBJ2-7	TRBD1	TGTGCCAGCAGCGCCCGACGGACAGGGGAGCAGTACTTC	CASSARRTGEQYF
NA	TRBV4-3	13	TRBJ1-1	NA	TGCGCCAGCAGCCTTGACAGCTACACTGAAGCTTTCTTT	CASSLDSYTEAFF
NA	TRBV19	14	TRBJ2-7	NA	TGTGCCAGTAGCACTACAGGGATTCTCCACGAGCAGTACTTC	CASSTTGILHEQYF
once	TRBV6-5	16	TRBJ2-7	TRBD1	TGTGCCAGCAGTTACCAGGGGACAGGTTTCTCCTACGAGCAGTACTTC	CASSYQGTGFSYEQYF
NA	TRBV5-1	20	TRBJ1-5	TRBD1	TGCGCCAGCAGCCCCCCTCAGGGGGCACACGCAACCGCCGTCCATCAGCCCCAGCATTTT	CASSPPQGAHATAVHQPQHF
NA	TRBV11-3	17	TRBJ2-2	TRBD2	TGTGCCAGCAGCTTAAGAGCGGGGGGCACGAACACCGGGGAGCTGTTTTTT	CASSLRAGGTNTGELFF
NA	TRBV19	16	TRBJ1-2	NA	TGTGCCAGCATCCCATCGGCAGGGGTCGTACTCTATGGCTACACCTTC	CASIPSAGVVLYGYTF
NA	TRBV19	13	TRBJ1-2	NA	TGTGCCAGTACCGCCACAGGGTCCGGGGGCTACACCTTC	CASTATGSGGYTF
NA	TRBV27	15	TRBJ2-1	TRBD2	TGTGCCAGCAGTTTAGCGGGGGGTCCTTACAATGAGCAGTTCTTC	CASSLAGGPYNEQFF
NA	TRBV6-1	14	TRBJ2-7	NA	TGTGCCCGCGCAAGACAGGACAGATTATACGAGCAGTACTTC	CARARQDRLYEQYF
few	TRBV4-3	15	TRBJ1-2	TRBD1	TGCGCCAGCAGCCAAGATGGGACAGGGTCCTATGGCTACACCTTC	CASSQDGTGSYGYTF
NA	TRBV27	15	TRBJ2-7	TRBD1	TGTGCCAGCAGTCCAAAGATGACAGGGGGCTACGAGCAGTACTTC	CASSPKMTGGYEQYF
NA	TRBV7-2	14	TRBJ2-2	NA	TGTGCCAGCAGCCGAAACAGGGAAATCGGGGAGCTGTTTTTT	CASSRNREIGELFF
NA	TRBV16	14	TRBJ1-3	NA	TGTGCCAGCAGCCGGGAGGCCTCGGGAAACACCATATATTTT	CASSREASGNTIYF
NA	TRBV4-3	15	TRBJ1-1	NA	TGCGCCAGCAGCCAAGATCTTGTCTCGGCAGGGGAAGCTTTCTTT	CASSQDLVSAGEAFF
NA	TRBV7-9	11	TRBJ1-1	NA	TGTGCCAGCAGCTGGACGGGGGAAGCTTTCTTT	CASSWTGEAFF
NA	TRBV25-1	15	TRBJ1-1	TRBD1	TGTGCCAGCAGTGAATCGACAGGGCCAAACACTGAAGCTTTCTTT	CASSESTGPNTEAFF
NA	TRBV10-2	14	TRBJ2-2	NA	TGCGCCACTACCCTATTCGCGAACACCGGGGAGCTGTTTTTT	CATTLFANTGELFF
NA	TRBV9	14	TRBJ2-5	TRBD2	TGTGCCAGCAGCGTAGGGGGGGGCCAAGAGACCCAGTACTTC	CASSVGGGQETQYF
NA	TRBV7-2	15	TRBJ2-7	TRBD1	TGTGCCAGCAGCGTCCGCGGACAGGGGAGTTACGAGCAGTACTTC	CASSVRGQGSYEQYF